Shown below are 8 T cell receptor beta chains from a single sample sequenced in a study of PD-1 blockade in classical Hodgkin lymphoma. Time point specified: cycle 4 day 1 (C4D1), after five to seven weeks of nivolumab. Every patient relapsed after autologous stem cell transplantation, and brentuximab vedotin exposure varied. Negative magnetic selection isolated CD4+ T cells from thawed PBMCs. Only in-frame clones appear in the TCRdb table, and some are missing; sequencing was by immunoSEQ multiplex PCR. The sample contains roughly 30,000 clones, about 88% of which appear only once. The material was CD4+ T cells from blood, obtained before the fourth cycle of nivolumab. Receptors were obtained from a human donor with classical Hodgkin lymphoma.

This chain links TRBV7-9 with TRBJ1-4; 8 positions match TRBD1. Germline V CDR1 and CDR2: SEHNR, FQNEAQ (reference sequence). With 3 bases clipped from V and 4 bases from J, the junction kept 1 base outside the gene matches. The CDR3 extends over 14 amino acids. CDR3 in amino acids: CASSLGQDNEKLFF. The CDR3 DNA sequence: TGTGCCAGCAGCTTGGGACAGGATAATGAAAAACTGTTTTTT.

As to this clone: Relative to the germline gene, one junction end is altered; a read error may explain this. In DNA, the CDR3 is TGCGCCAGCAGCTTGGCTATCGGTCGGGAAGATATCTTT. Amino acid sequence: CASSLAIGREDIF. The rearrangement uses TRBV5-1 and TRBJ1-1; D is unclear. Germline-derived CDR1 and CDR2 are SGHRS and YFSETQ. The CDR3 contains 13 residues. The entire variable domain, with the rest obtained from reference TRBV5-1 and TRBJ1-1, is as follows: KAGVTQTPRYLIKTRGQQVTLSCSPISGHRSVSWYQQTPGQGLQFLFEYFSETQRNKGNFPGRFSGRQFSNSRSEMNVSTLELGDSALYLCASSLAIGREDIFGQGTRLTVV.

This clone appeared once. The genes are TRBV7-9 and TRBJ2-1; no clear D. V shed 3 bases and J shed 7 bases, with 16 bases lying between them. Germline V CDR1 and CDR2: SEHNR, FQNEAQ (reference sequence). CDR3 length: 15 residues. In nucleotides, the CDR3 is TGTGCCAGCAGCTTCTGGGCGGCAATGAGAAATGAGCAGTTCTTC. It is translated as CASSFWAAMRNEQFF. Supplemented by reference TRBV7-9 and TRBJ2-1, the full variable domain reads DTGVSQNPRHKITKRGQNVTFRCDPISEHNRLYWYRQTLGQGPEFLTYFQNEAQLEKSRLLSDRFSAERPKGSFSTLEIQRTEQGDSAMYLCASSFWAAMRNEQFFGPGTRLTVL.

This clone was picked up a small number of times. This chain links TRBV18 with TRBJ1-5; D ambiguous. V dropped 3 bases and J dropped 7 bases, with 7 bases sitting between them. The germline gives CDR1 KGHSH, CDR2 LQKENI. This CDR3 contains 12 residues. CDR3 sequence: CASSPGGQPQHF. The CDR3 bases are TGTGCCAGCTCACCGGGTGGGCAGCCCCAGCATTTT.

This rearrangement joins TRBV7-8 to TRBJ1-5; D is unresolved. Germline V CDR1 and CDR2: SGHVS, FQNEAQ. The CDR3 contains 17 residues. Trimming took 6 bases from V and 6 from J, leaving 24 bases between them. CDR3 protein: CASSPRPSPLLGQPQHF. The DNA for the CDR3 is TGTGCCAGCAGTCCAAGGCCGAGTCCCCTCTTGGGTCAGCCCCAGCATTTT.

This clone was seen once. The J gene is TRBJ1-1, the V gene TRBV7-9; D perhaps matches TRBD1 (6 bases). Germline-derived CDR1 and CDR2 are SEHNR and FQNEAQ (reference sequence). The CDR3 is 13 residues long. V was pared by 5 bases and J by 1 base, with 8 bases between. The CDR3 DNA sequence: TGTGCCAGCAGCCCGACAGGGAACACTGAAGCTTTCTTT. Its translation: CASSPTGNTEAFF.

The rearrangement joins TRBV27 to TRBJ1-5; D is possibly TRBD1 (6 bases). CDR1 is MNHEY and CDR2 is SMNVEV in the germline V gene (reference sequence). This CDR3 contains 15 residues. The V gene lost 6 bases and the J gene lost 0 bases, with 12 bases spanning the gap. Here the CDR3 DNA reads TGTGCCAGCAGGCCCAGGGGTGCTAGCAATCAGCCCCAGCATTTT. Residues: CASRPRGASNQPQHF.

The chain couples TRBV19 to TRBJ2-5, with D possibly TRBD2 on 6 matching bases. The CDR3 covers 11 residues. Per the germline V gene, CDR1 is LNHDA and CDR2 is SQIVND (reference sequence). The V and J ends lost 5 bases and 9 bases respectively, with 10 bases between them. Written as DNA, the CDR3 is TGTGCCAGTAGTCTGGGGGGAGCCCAGTACTTC. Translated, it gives CASSLGGAQYF.